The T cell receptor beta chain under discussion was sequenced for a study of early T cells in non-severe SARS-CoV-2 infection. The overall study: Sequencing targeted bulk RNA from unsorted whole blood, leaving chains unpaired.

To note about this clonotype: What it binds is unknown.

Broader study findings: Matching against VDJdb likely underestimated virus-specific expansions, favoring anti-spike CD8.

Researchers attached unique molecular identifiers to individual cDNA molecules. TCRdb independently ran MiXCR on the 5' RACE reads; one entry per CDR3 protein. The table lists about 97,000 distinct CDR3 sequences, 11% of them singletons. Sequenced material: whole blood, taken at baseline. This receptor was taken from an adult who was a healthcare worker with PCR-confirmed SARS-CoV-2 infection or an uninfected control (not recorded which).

CDR3 amino acids: CSVDGQGVYGYTF. The DNA for the CDR3 is TGCAGCGTTGACGGACAGGGGGTCTATGGCTACACCTTC. The chain employs TRBV29-1 and TRBJ1-2; 10 nucleotides match TRBD1. The CDR3 extends over 13 amino acids. Germline lookup yields CDR1 SQVTM and CDR2 ANQGSEA. Trimming at V came to 3 bases and at J to 4 bases, leaving 2 bases not matched to a gene.